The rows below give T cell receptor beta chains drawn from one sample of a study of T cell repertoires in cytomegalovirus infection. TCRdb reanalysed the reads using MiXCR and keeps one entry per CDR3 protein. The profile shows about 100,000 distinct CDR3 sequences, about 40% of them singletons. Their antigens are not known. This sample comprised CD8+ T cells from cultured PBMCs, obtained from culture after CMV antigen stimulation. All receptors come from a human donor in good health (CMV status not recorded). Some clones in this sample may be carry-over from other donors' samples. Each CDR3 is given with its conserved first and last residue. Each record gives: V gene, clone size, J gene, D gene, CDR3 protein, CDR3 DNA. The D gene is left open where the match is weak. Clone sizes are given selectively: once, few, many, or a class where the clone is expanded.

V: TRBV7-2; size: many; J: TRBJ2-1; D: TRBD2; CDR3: CASSLARGVEERYNEQFF; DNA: TGTGCCAGCAGCTTAGCTCGGGGGGTAGAGGAACGTTACAATGAGCAGTTCTTC
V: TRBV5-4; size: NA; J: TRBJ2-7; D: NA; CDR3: CASSLGHSTYEQYF; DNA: TGTGCCAGCAGCTTAGGCCATTCTACCTACGAGCAGTACTTC
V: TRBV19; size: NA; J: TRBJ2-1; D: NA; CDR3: CASSTLGSYNEQFF; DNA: TGTGCCAGTAGTACCCTTGGATCCTACAATGAGCAGTTCTTC
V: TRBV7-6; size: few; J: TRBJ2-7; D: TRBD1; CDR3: CASSSPEGAGDEQYF; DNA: TGTGCCAGCAGCTCCCCAGAGGGGGCCGGGGACGAGCAGTACTTC
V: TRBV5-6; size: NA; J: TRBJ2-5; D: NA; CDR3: CASSPDMGETQYF; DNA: TGTGCCAGCAGCCCGGACATGGGAGAGACCCAGTACTTC
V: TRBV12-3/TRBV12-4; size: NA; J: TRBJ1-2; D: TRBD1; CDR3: CASSFYDRGPNYGYTF; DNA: TGTGCCAGCAGTTTTTATGACAGGGGTCCTAACTATGGCTACACCTTC
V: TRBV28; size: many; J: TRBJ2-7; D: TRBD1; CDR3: CASSFSGGRNEQYF; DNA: TGTGCCAGCAGTTTCTCAGGGGGTCGCAACGAGCAGTACTTC
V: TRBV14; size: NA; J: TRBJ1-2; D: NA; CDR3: CASSQGTFYGYTF; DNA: TGTGCCAGCAGCCAAGGGACATTCTATGGCTACACCTTC
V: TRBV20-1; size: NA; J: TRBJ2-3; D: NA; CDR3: CSAQKGAGGASTDTQYF; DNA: TGCAGTGCCCAAAAGGGGGCGGGGGGTGCTAGCACAGATACGCAGTATTTT
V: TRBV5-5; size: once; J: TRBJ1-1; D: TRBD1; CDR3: CASSLAYRGANTEAFF; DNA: TGTGCCAGCAGCTTGGCCTACAGGGGGGCGAACACTGAAGCTTTCTTT
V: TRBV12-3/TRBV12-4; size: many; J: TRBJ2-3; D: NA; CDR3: CASSLTADTQYF; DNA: TGTGCCAGCAGTTTGACGGCAGATACGCAGTATTTT
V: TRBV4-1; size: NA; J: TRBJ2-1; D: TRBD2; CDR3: CASSQLAGGLYNEQFF; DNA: TGTGCCAGCAGCCAATTAGCGGGGGGGCTATACAATGAGCAGTTCTTC
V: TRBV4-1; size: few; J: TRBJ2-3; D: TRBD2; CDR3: CASSQNQRGTDTQYF; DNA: TGCGCCAGCAGCCAAAATCAGCGGGGGACAGATACGCAGTATTTT
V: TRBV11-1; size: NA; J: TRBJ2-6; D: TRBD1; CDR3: CASSLPDRGPRSGANVLTF; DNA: TGTGCCAGCAGCTTACCGGACAGGGGGCCCCGCTCTGGGGCCAACGTCCTGACTTTC
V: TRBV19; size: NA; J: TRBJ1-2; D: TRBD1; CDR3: CASTGGLANYGYTF; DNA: TGTGCCAGCACAGGGGGCCTAGCTAACTATGGCTACACCTTC
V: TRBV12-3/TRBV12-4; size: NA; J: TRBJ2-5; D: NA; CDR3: CASTRTEQETQYF; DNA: TGTGCCAGCACCCGGACAGAACAAGAGACCCAGTACTTC
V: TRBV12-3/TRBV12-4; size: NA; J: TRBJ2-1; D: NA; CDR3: CASSLRRAWYNEQFF; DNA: TGTGCCAGCAGTTTAAGGCGGGCTTGGTACAATGAGCAGTTCTTC
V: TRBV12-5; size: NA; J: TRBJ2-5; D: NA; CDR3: CASGLVPVQETQYF; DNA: TGTGCTAGTGGTTTGGTACCAGTCCAAGAGACCCAGTACTTC
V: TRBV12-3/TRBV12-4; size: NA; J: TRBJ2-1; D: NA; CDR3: CASSLSGSGYNEQFF; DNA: TGTGCCAGCAGTTTATCAGGGTCGGGCTACAATGAGCAGTTCTTC
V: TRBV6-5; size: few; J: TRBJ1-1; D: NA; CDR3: CASSLSAGGGTRTEAFF; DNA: TGTGCCAGCAGTCTCAGCGCCGGTGGGGGAACTCGCACTGAAGCTTTCTTT
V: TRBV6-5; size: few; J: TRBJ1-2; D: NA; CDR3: CASSYSPLGTQGYTF; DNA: TGTGCCAGCAGTTACTCGCCCTTAGGGACACAGGGCTACACCTTC
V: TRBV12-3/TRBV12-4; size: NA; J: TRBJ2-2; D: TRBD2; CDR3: CASSFSLAGAANTGELFF; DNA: TGTGCCAGCAGTTTCTCGCTAGCGGGGGCCGCGAACACCGGGGAGCTGTTTTTT
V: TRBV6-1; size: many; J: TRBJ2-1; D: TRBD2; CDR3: CASIKKGLAGALHNEQFF; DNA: TGTGCCAGCATCAAAAAAGGGCTAGCGGGGGCCCTACACAATGAGCAGTTCTTC
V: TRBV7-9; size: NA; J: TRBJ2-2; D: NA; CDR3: CASSPFGTPNTGELFF; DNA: TGTGCCAGCAGCCCATTCGGGACCCCTAACACCGGGGAGCTGTTTTTT
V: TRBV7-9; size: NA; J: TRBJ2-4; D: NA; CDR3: CASSFQSLAKNIQYF; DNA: TGTGCCAGCAGCTTTCAGTCTCTAGCCAAAAACATTCAGTACTTC
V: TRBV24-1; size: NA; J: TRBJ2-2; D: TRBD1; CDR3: CATSGGDRDTGELFF; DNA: TGTGCCACCAGTGGGGGGGACAGGGACACCGGGGAGCTGTTTTTT
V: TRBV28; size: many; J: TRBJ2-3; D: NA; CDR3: CASTLESGLQYNTDTQYF; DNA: TGTGCCAGCACCCTGGAGTCGGGACTCCAATATAACACAGATACGCAGTATTTT
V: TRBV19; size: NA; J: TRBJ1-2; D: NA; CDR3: CASTAGQTPDYGYTF; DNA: TGTGCCAGTACCGCGGGACAAACGCCAGACTATGGCTACACCTTC
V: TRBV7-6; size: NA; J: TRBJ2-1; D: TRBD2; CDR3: CASSSNSGGDYNEQFF; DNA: TGTGCCAGCAGCTCCAATAGCGGGGGGGACTACAATGAGCAGTTCTTC
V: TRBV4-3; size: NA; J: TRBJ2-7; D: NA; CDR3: CASSQAGFYEQYF; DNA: TGCGCCAGCAGCCAAGCCGGGTTCTACGAGCAGTACTTC
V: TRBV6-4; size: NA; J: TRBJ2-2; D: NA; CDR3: CASRPGDTGELFF; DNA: TGTGCCAGCAGGCCCGGGGACACCGGGGAGCTGTTTTTT
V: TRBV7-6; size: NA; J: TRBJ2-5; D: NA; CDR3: CASSPMEVRRGTQYF; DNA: TGTGCCAGCAGCCCGATGGAGGTCCGCCGAGGCACCCAGTACTTC
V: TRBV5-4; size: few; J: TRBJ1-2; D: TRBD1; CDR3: CASSSSIRDRVRGYTF; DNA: TGTGCCAGCAGCTCCTCAATTCGTGACAGGGTTCGCGGCTACACCTTC
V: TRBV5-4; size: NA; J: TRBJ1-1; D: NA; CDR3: CASSFRGLNTEAFF; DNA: TGTGCCAGCAGCTTCCGGGGCCTGAACACTGAAGCTTTCTTT
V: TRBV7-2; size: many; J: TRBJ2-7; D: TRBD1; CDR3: CASSSTGTGYEQYF; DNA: TGTGCCAGCAGCTCCACCGGGACAGGGTACGAGCAGTACTTC
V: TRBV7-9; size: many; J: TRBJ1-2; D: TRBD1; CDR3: CASSHRDRPYGYTF; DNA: TGTGCCAGCAGCCACCGGGACAGGCCTTATGGCTACACCTTC
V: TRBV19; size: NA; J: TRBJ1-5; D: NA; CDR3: CASSMYYGGNQPQHF; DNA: TGTGCCAGTAGTATGTATTATGGGGGCAATCAGCCCCAGCATTTT
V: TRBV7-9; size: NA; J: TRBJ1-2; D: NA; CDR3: CASIIGEASGYTF; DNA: TGTGCCAGCATCATTGGAGAAGCTTCTGGCTACACCTTC
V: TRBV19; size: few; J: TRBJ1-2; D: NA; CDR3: CASTGRPIYGYTF; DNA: TGTGCCAGTACCGGTAGACCTATTTATGGCTACACCTTC
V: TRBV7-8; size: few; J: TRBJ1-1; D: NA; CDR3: CASSLAVGEAFF; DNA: TGTGCCAGCAGCTTAGCCGTAGGTGAAGCTTTCTTT
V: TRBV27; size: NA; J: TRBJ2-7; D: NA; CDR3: CASSLTDSSYEQYF; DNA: TGTGCCAGCAGTTTAACCGACAGCTCCTACGAGCAGTACTTC
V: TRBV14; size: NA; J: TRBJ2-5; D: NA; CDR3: CASSQDPPRATFRETQYF; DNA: TGTGCCAGCAGCCAAGATCCCCCTAGGGCTACTTTTCGAGAGACCCAGTACTTC
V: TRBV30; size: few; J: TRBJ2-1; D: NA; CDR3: CAWTAAMGALKEQFF; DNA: TGTGCCTGGACCGCAGCAATGGGGGCCCTGAAGGAGCAGTTCTTC
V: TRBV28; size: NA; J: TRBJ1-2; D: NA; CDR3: CAISLGGDSYTF; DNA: TGTGCCATCTCCCTTGGAGGGGATAGCTACACCTTC
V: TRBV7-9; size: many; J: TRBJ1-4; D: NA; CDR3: CASSLGTVEKLFF; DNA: TGTGCCAGCAGCTTAGGGACAGTTGAAAAACTGTTTTTT
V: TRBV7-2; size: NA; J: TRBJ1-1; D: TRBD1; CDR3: CASSPPGQVILGTEAFF; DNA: TGTGCCAGCAGCCCACCGGGACAGGTCATCTTGGGGACTGAAGCTTTCTTT
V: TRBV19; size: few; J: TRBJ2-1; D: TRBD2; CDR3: CASSIANGGVYNEQFF; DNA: TGTGCCAGTAGTATAGCAAACGGGGGGGTATACAATGAGCAGTTCTTC
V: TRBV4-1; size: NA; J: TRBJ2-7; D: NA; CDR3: CASSQDNSPYEQYF; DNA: TGCGCCAGCAGCCAAGATAACAGCCCCTACGAGCAGTACTTC
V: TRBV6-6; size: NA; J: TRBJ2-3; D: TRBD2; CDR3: CASSSPGGDTDTQYF; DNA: TGTGCCAGCAGTTCCCCGGGGGGAGACACAGATACGCAGTATTTT
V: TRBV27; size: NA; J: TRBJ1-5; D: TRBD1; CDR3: CASSADRGSNQPQHF; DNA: TGTGCCAGCAGTGCGGACAGGGGGAGCAATCAGCCCCAGCATTTT
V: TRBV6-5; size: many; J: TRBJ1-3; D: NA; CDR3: CASTKASARGGRLSGNTIYF; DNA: TGTGCCAGCACCAAGGCATCCGCCCGGGGAGGGCGACTCTCTGGAAACACCATATATTTT
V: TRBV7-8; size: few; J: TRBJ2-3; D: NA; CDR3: CASSPGDTDTQYF; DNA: TGTGCCAGCAGCCCCGGGGACACAGATACGCAGTATTTT
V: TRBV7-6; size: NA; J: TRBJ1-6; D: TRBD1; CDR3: CASSPTGTGVNSPLHF; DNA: TGTGCCAGCAGCCCAACCGGGACAGGGGTTAATTCACCCCTCCACTTT
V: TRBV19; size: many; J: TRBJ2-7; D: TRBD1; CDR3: CASSGRDRDYEQYF; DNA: TGTGCCAGTAGTGGTCGGGACAGGGACTACGAGCAGTACTTC
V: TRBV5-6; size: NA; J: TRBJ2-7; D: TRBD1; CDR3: CASTPGTGFYEQYF; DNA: TGTGCCAGCACACCCGGGACAGGGTTTTACGAGCAGTACTTC
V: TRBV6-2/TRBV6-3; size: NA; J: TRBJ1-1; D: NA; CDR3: CASRPISGMVAEAFF; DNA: TGTGCCAGCCGACCCATAAGCGGCATGGTGGCTGAAGCTTTCTTT
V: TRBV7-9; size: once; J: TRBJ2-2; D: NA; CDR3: CASSTDSSPTGELFF; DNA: TGTGCCAGCAGCACTGACAGTTCACCTACCGGGGAGCTGTTTTTT